The 20 T cell receptor beta chains presented below share a single source sample, sequenced in a study of regulatory T cells in long-lasting Graves disease. In building TCR beta libraries, iRepertoire HTBI primers were used together with Arm-PCR of CDR3 regions. A single record per CDR3 protein comes from TCRdb applying MiXCR to the multiplex PCR reads. The sample lists about 530,000 distinct CDR3 sequences, 15% to 20% seen once, with 25% in the top ten. Time point described: newly diagnosed GD, antithyroid drugs for less than 3 months. PBMC RNA was the source of the TCR library. Another study also made use of these data, one on T cells in Graves' hyperthyroidism and ophthalmopathy.

Sequenced here: peripheral blood mononuclear cells (PBMCs), sampled at new diagnosis, from a patient treated with antithyroid drugs. The receptor set was obtained from a woman between 40 and 65 years old with Graves disease.

This clonotype was seen a few times. The chain couples TRBV12-3 or TRBV12-4 to TRBJ1-5; a weak D match, TRBD1 (6 bases). The V end was cut by 4 bases, the J end by 7 bases, with 14 bases between. The CDR3 totals 14 residues. CDR3 coding DNA: TGTGCCAGCAGTTATACAGGGTCGGGGCAGCCCCAGCATTTT. Its protein is CASSYTGSGQPQHF.

The chain combines TRBV9 with TRBJ2-3, with TRBD2 matching over 7 bases. Germline V CDR1 and CDR2: SGDLS, YYNGEE. The J segment lost 0 bases and the V segment lost 4 bases, leaving 11 bases of the junction unmatched. The CDR3 contains 17 residues. The CDR3 region has the DNA TGTGCCAGCAGCCGGTGGGGGGGGGGTCCTAGCACAGATACGCAGTATTTT. Protein sequence: CASSRWGGGPSTDTQYF.

The rearrangement uses TRBV14 and TRBJ2-3; no clear D gene. The CDR3 contains 14 residues. CDR1 is SGHDN, CDR2 FVKESK, per germline. The germline V and J ends were trimmed by 0 bases and 9 bases, with 13 bases remaining between them. In DNA, the CDR3 is TGTGCCAGCAGCCAAGATAACCCCCCCCACACGCAGTATTTT. Translated, it gives CASSQDNPPHTQYF.

The V call is TRBV30, the J call TRBJ1-1; the D gene is possibly TRBD1 (5 bases). Germline V gene data show CDR1 as GTSNPN and CDR2 as SVGIG (reference sequence). V was clipped by 4 bases and J by 6 bases, with 21 bases between them. The CDR3 length is 15 residues. This CDR3 reads CAWTRGRAKRAEAFF. The CDR3 DNA sequence: TGTGCCTGGACTCGGGGCAGGGCGAAGAGGGCTGAAGCTTTCTTT.

The sample holds a few counts of this clonotype. The chain carries TRBV19 and TRBJ2-2, with D unclear. CDR3 length: 15 residues. Germline lookup yields CDR1 LNHDA and CDR2 SQIVND (reference sequence). Deletions cut 3 bases from V and 2 bases from J, with 10 bases between. The CDR3 loop is CASSIPRYNTGELFF. CDR3 in DNA: TGTGCCAGTAGTATCCCCAGGTACAACACCGGGGAGCTGTTTTTT.

This clonotype was detected many times. The V call is TRBV2, the J call TRBJ1-1; D is ambiguous. This CDR3 spans 14 amino acids. Trimming took off 3 bases at V and 6 bases at J, with 14 bases between the two ends. Germline V gene data show CDR1 as SNHLY and CDR2 as FYNNEI. The CDR3 loop is CASSEGLHGSEAFF. CDR3 coding DNA: TGTGCCAGCAGTGAGGGGTTGCACGGCTCTGAAGCTTTCTTT.

The chain uses TRBV12-3 or TRBV12-4 and TRBJ2-1, with TRBD2 as a possible D gene (5 bases). Trimming left V 4 bases short and J 8 bases short, with 12 bases between. This CDR3 comprises 13 residues. The CDR3 region is CASSSGLYDEQFF. As DNA, the CDR3 is TGTGCCAGCAGTTCTGGACTGTATGATGAGCAGTTCTTC.

In regard to this clonotype: A much larger clone differs from this one at a single base, so this may be a read error. This rearrangement joins TRBV3-1 to TRBJ2-3; perhaps TRBD1 as D (6 bases). Per the germline V gene, CDR1 is LGHDT and CDR2 is YNNKEL (reference sequence). The CDR3 covers 14 residues. The CDR3 DNA reads TGTGCCAGCAGCCAAGGGGGGCCTGCAGATACGCAGTGTTTT. Translation gives CASSQGGPADTQCF.

This clonotype showed up many times. V is TRBV20-1 and J is TRBJ1-1; 9 bases fit TRBD1. The CDR3 runs to 13 residues. The V segment lost 5 bases and the J segment 8 bases; nucleotides outside the gene matches: 9. Germline V CDR1 and CDR2: DFQATT, SNEGSKA (reference sequence). The CDR3 region is CSAYRTGGSEAFF. CDR3 sequence (DNA): TGCAGTGCTTACCGAACAGGGGGCTCGGAAGCTTTCTTT.

This clonotype was counted only a few times. The V gene is TRBV19, the J gene TRBJ1-1; 8 bases are a match to TRBD1. Germline lookup yields CDR1 LNHDA and CDR2 SQIVND (reference sequence). This CDR3 comprises 13 residues. With V trimmed by 6 bases and J by 6 bases, 6 bases remained unmatched. The CDR3 reads CASSEGTGPEAFF. As DNA, the CDR3 is TGTGCCAGTAGCGAAGGGACAGGCCCTGAAGCTTTCTTT.

This clonotype has just a few counts. The chain uses TRBV7-2 and TRBJ1-5; 10 bases match TRBD1. The CDR3 length is 15 residues. Germline V gene lookup returns CDR1 SGHTA and CDR2 FQGNSA. Unmatched junction bases numbered 7, after V lost 7 bases and J lost 4 bases. DNA of the CDR3: TGTGCCAGCAAGAGCCCGGGACAGGGGAATCAGCCCCAGCATTTT. It specifies CASKSPGQGNQPQHF.

This clonotype was counted between two and nine times. J is TRBJ2-7 and V is TRBV7-8; D is perhaps TRBD1 (6 bases). CDR1 is SGHVS and CDR2 is FQNEAQ in the germline V gene. V lost 4 bases and J lost 3, with 16 bases in between. This CDR3 comprises 15 residues. The CDR3 sequence is CASSSGQILRYEQYF. CDR3 nucleotides: TGTGCCAGCAGCTCAGGACAGATACTACGCTACGAGCAGTACTTC.

Details on this clonotype: Just one base apart from a much larger clone, this may be a read error. The chain joins TRBV12-3 or TRBV12-4 to TRBJ1-4, with TRBD1 as a possible D gene (6 bases). The CDR3 is 13 amino acids. V shed 3 bases and J shed 7 bases, with 9 bases lying between them. CDR3 bases: TGTGCCAGCAGTTTTGACAGGCGTGAAAAACTGTTTTTT. It translates to CASSFDRREKLFF.

J is TRBJ1-1 and V is TRBV6-9; D is unresolved. Germline loops: CDR1 MNHGY, CDR2 SVAAGI. Trimming removed 4 bases from V and 2 bases from J, with 11 bases in between. This CDR3 is built from 14 residues. CDR3 sequence: CASSFTDINTEAFF. In DNA, the CDR3 is TGTGCCAGCAGTTTCACAGATATTAACACTGAAGCTTTCTTT.

This clonotype was seen more than once but under ten times. The chain couples TRBV10-3 to TRBJ1-3; 8 nucleotides line up with TRBD1. Germline assignment: CDR1 ENHRY and CDR2 SYGVKD. V dropped 8 bases and J dropped 0; count of bases not matched to a gene: 12. CDR3 size: 17 residues. The DNA of the CDR3 is TGTGCCATCCGGGTGCCCGGGACAGGAGACTCTGGAAACACCATATATTTT. Its protein is CAIRVPGTGDSGNTIYF.

This clonotype was counted only a few times. The rearrangement joins TRBV7-9 to TRBJ1-4; 7 bases fit TRBD1. This CDR3 has 16 residues. CDR1 and CDR2 from the germline V gene are SEHNR and FQNEAQ (reference sequence). With 5 bases clipped from V and 3 bases from J, the junction kept 9 bases outside the gene matches. The CDR3 reads CASSPHSGTANEKLFF. The CDR3 coding sequence is TGTGCCAGCAGCCCGCATTCCGGGACAGCTAATGAAAAACTGTTTTTT.

In this sample, this clonotype turned up many times. The chain uses TRBV28 and TRBJ1-5; 8 bases fit TRBD1. The CDR3 spans 15 residues. Per germline, CDR1 MDHEN and CDR2 SYDVKM. The V gene end was trimmed by 3 bases and the J gene end by 7 bases; junction bases not matched to a gene: 8. The CDR3 DNA follows: TGTGCCAGCAGTTTCCCCTACAGGGGGAAGCAGCCCCAGCATTTT. Its protein product is CASSFPYRGKQPQHF.

This clonotype has just a few counts. The genes are TRBV9 and TRBJ1-2; D remains unclear. Trimming removed 1 base at V and 4 bases at J, with 8 bases between. CDR1 SGDLS and CDR2 YYNGEE come from the germline V gene. This CDR3 spans 13 amino acids. The CDR3 spells CASSVSRSYGYTF. CDR3 in DNA: TGTGCCAGCAGCGTAAGCAGGAGCTATGGCTACACCTTC.

This clonotype was counted ten times or more. The chain links TRBV10-3 to TRBJ1-5; TRBD1 matches 7 bases. Germline loops: CDR1 ENHRY, CDR2 SYGVKD. Losses at the gene ends were 0 bases for V and 2 bases for J; bases not matched to a gene: 7. The CDR3 sequence is 17 residues long. The CDR3, as DNA: TGTGCCATCAGTGAGTCGAAGGGGGCGGGGGGCAATCAGCCCCAGCATTTT. Residues: CAISESKGAGGNQPQHF.

This clonotype was detected only a few times. V gene TRBV5-1 combines with J gene TRBJ2-7, with D possibly being TRBD2 (6 bases). The V gene's germline CDR1 is SGHRS and CDR2 YFSETQ. CDR3 length: 15 amino acids. V lost 0 bases and J 7 bases, leaving 17 bases between the germline ends. The CDR3 bases are TGCGCCAGCAGCTTGGACGGGACTTCTGCGAGGGAGCAGTACTTC. It translates to CASSLDGTSAREQYF.